The 10 T cell receptor beta chains below come from one sample, sequenced in a study of identical twins. TCRdb fed the 5' RACE reads into MiXCR, producing one record per CDR3 protein. This sample carries around 160,000 distinct CDR3 sequences, under 4.5% of them seen once, and the ten largest clones take approximately 7.7%. Sequenced sample: memory T cells sorted from blood. The receptors shown here come from a young man in good health.

This clonotype occurred many times. V is TRBV7-9 and J is TRBJ2-5; perhaps TRBD2 as D (5 bases). The CDR3 extends over 11 amino acids. Per the germline V gene, CDR1 is SEHNR and CDR2 is FQNEAQ (reference sequence). V dropped 7 bases and J dropped 5 bases, with 8 bases sitting between them. The CDR3 sequence is CASTSLETQYF. CDR3 nucleotides: TGTGCCAGCACTAGCTTGGAGACCCAGTACTTC.

This clonotype was counted many times. The genes are TRBV9 and TRBJ2-1; TRBD1 matches at 7 bases. V gave up 0 bases and J gave up 3 bases; unmatched junction bases: 6. The CDR3 contains 16 residues. Germline loops: CDR1 SGDLS, CDR2 YYNGEE. The CDR3 protein is CASSVDAGTVYNEQFF. The CDR3, as DNA: TGTGCCAGCAGCGTAGACGCCGGGACAGTCTACAATGAGCAGTTCTTC.

This clonotype was counted many times. V and J are TRBV4-3 and TRBJ1-2, with TRBD1 as a possible D gene (5 bases). The length of the CDR3 is 15 residues. Trimming left V 5 bases short and J 5 bases short, with 18 bases between. Germline lookup yields CDR1 LGHNA and CDR2 YSLEER. The CDR3 sequence: CASSSRSGLKYGYTF. CDR3 in DNA: TGCGCCAGCAGCAGTCGGTCGGGACTCAAGTATGGCTACACCTTC.

This clonotype was picked up many times. The chain is built from TRBV7-9 and TRBJ1-5; no clear D. The germline V and J ends were trimmed by 1 base and 0 bases, with 7 bases remaining between them. The germline CDR1 and CDR2 sequences are SEHNR and FQNEAQ (reference sequence). This CDR3 comprises 15 residues. The CDR3 here is CASSLGGNSNQPQHF. The CDR3 coding sequence is TGTGCCAGCAGCTTAGGAGGCAATAGCAATCAGCCCCAGCATTTT.

At least ten counts were recorded for this clonotype. The chain has TRBV10-3 and TRBJ2-3; TRBD2 matches 10 bases. This CDR3 region has 14 residues. V was pared by 8 bases and J by 5 bases, with 7 bases of the junction left unmatched. Germline CDR1 is ENHRY and CDR2 is SYGVKD. In nucleotides, the CDR3 is TGTGCCATCTCACCAGCGGGAGGGGGAGATACGCAGTATTTT. Amino acid sequence: CAISPAGGGDTQYF.

This clonotype has at least ten counts. The V gene is TRBV7-8, the J gene TRBJ2-3; D might be TRBD1 or TRBD2, each matching 6 bases. From germline, CDR1 is SGHVS and CDR2 FQNEAQ. Trimming took 7 bases from V and 1 from J, leaving 15 bases between them. The length of the CDR3 is 15 residues. CDR3 amino acids: CASTARGARTDTQYF. The CDR3 nucleotides are TGTGCCAGCACCGCAAGGGGGGCCCGCACAGATACGCAGTATTTT.

This clonotype was detected many times. The chain carries TRBV2 and TRBJ2-5; no clear D. The CDR3 is 13 residues long. V lost 7 bases, J lost 4 bases, and 13 bases lay in between. From germline, CDR1 is SNHLY and CDR2 FYNNEI. CDR3 amino acids: CASTWGLRETQYF. The CDR3 DNA reads TGTGCCAGCACCTGGGGTTTACGAGAGACCCAGTACTTC.

This clonotype was found many times. V gene TRBV20-1 combines with J gene TRBJ2-5; D may be TRBD1 (6 bases). The CDR3 extends over 13 amino acids. Germline V lookup: CDR1 DFQATT, CDR2 SNEGSKA (reference sequence). The V and J ends lost 5 bases and 4 bases respectively, with 14 bases between them. CDR3 nucleotide sequence: TGCAGTGCTTTCCCAGGGGCGGGAGAGACCCAGTACTTC. Translating it yields CSAFPGAGETQYF.

The sample holds many counts of this clonotype. V gene TRBV4-3 combines with J gene TRBJ1-1, with D perhaps matching TRBD1 (6 bases). Germline loops: CDR1 LGHNA, CDR2 YSLEER. This CDR3 has 14 amino acids. The germline V and J ends were trimmed by 2 bases and 1 base, with 8 bases remaining between them. The CDR3 here is CASSQPDRNTEAFF. For the CDR3, the DNA is TGCGCCAGCAGCCAACCGGACAGGAACACTGAAGCTTTCTTT.

This clonotype was observed many times. The V gene is TRBV6-5, the J gene TRBJ2-6; D is perhaps TRBD2 (5 bases). The CDR3 is made up of 15 amino acids. CDR1 MNHEY and CDR2 SVGAGI come from the germline V gene. Trimming left V 2 bases short and J 2 bases short, with 7 bases between. The CDR3 sequence is CASSYIGAGANVLTF. The CDR3, as DNA: TGTGCCAGCAGTTACATCGGGGCTGGGGCCAACGTCCTGACTTTC.